This TCR beta chain is from a study of shared clonotypes between healthy human individuals. Background on the study: Per donor, CD8 memory used one plate, CD8 naive used two, CD4 memory used three and CD4 naive used three. General study points: All-four-donor shared clonotypes had higher generation probabilities than non-shared clonotypes did. Sampling included only blood; tissue repertoires likely differ.

Sequencing was performed with immunoSEQ multiplex PCR; in TCRdb, only in-frame clones are kept and a portion is missing. The repertoire consists of over 95,000 clones, with around 73% occurring once and the leading ten covering about 22%. This clone was recorded a few times. The antigen is not known. The CDR3 runs to 17 residues. Germline V gene lookup returns CDR1 SGDLS and CDR2 YYNGEE. Deletions cut 4 bases from V and 2 bases from J, with 18 bases between. The receptor was isolated from a woman under 40 in good health. The chain combines TRBV9 with TRBJ1-4; no definite D call. The sequencing input was memory CD8+ T cells sorted from blood. Subset given: CD45RO+ cells pooled with CCR7-negative TemRA cells. The CDR3 sequence: CASSKELRGATNEKLFF. CDR3 bases: TGTGCCAGCAGCAAAGAACTGAGAGGTGCCACTAATGAAAAACTGTTTTTT.